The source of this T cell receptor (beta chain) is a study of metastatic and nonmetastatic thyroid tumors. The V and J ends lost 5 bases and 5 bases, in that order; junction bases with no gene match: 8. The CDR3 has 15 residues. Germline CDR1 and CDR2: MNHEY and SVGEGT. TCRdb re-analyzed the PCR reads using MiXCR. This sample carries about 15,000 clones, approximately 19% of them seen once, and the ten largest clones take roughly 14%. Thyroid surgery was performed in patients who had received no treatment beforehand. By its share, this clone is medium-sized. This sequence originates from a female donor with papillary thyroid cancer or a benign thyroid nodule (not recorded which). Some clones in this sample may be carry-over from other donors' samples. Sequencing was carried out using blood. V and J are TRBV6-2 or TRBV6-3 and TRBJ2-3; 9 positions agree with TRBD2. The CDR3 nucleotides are TGTGCCAGCAGTCTCGCGGGAGGGAGTGGAGATACGCAGTATTTT. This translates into CASSLAGGSGDTQYF.